The clone carrying this TCR beta chain was recorded at least ten times. Its antigen is not identified. Time point defined: newly diagnosed GD, antithyroid drugs for less than 3 months. The authors made the TCR library using RNA they extracted from PBMCs. This sample was included in a study of regulatory T cells in long-lasting Graves disease. Study-wide background: Freshly diagnosed Graves' patients had used antithyroid drugs for under 3 months.

Combining iRepertoire HTBI primers with Arm-PCR of CDR3 regions, the authors built TCR beta libraries. MiXCR was run by TCRdb on the multiplex PCR reads, yielding one entry per CDR3 protein. The profile covers fewer than 650,000 distinct CDR3 sequences, with roughly 16% appearing a single time and 15% to 20% taken by the ten largest. General study points: More public clonotypes were shared by persistent patients (about 2,700) than by new patients (about 970).

In germline, CDR1 is MDHEN, CDR2 SYDVKM. The CDR3 covers 14 residues. The V end was cut by 3 bases, the J end by 5 bases, with 12 bases between. This sample also appeared in a second study, on T cells in Graves' hyperthyroidism and ophthalmopathy.

The genes are TRBV28 and TRBJ2-3; D gene uncertain. The sample in question was peripheral blood mononuclear cells (PBMCs), obtained at new diagnosis, from a patient treated with antithyroid drugs. The sequence came from a woman aged 30 to 39 with Graves disease. This chain's CDR3 is CASSFGSKVDTQYF. In DNA form, the CDR3 reads TGTGCCAGCAGTTTTGGATCGAAAGTAGATACGCAGTATTTT.